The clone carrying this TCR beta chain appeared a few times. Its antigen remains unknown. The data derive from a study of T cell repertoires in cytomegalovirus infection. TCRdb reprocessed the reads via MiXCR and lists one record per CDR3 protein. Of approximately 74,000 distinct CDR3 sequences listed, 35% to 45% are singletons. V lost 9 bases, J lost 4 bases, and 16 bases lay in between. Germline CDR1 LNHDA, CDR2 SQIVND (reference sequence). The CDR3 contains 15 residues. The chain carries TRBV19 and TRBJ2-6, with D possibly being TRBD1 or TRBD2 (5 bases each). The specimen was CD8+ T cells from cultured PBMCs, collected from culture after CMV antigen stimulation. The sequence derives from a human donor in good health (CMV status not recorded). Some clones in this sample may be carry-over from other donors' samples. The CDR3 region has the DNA TGTGCCAGCAAATTCCAGGGACCAGGGGCCAACGTCCTGACTTTC. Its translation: CASKFQGPGANVLTF.